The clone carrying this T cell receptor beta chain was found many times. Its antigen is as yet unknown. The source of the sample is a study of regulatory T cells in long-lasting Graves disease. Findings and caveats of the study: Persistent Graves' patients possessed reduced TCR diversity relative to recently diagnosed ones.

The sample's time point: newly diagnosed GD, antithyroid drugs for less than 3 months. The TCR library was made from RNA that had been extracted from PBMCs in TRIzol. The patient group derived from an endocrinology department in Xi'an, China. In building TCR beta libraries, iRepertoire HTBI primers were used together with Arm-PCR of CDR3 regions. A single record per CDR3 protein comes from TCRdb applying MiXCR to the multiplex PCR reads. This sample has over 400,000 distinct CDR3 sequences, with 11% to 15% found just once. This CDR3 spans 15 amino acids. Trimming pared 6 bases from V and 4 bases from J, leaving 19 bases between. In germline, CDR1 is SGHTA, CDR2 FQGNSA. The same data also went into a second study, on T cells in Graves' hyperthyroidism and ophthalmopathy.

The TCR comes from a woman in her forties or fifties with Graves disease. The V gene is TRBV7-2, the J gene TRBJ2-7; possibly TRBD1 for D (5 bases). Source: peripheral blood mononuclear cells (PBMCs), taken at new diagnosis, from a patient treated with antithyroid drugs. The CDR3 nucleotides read TGTGCCAGCAGTAACCGACAGTCCGCCCTTTACGAGCAGTACTTC. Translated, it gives CASSNRQSALYEQYF.